A single sample gave rise to the 23 T cell receptor beta chains below, sequenced in a study of cytomegalovirus exposure and HLA in healthy donors. The PCR contained 60 Vbeta and 13 Jbeta primers. Profiled with immunoSEQ multiplex PCR; TCRdb holds only in-frame clones, not every one. Of approximately 87,000 clones listed, roughly four fifths are singletons. Sample: PBMCs. These receptors were obtained from a young woman in good health and CMV-seropositive.

This chain joins TRBV18 and TRBJ2-7; maybe TRBD1 (6 bases). Germline CDR1 reads KGHSH; CDR2 reads LQKENI. The germline V and J ends were trimmed by 3 bases and 5 bases, with 14 bases remaining between them. CDR3 length: 14 amino acids. The CDR3 protein is CASSPGHVANEQYF. DNA for the CDR3: TGTGCCAGCTCACCGGGACACGTAGCAAACGAGCAGTACTTC.

The rearrangement links TRBV7-9 to TRBJ2-1, with 13 bases matching TRBD2. The CDR3 spans 15 residues. The germline V gene has CDR1 SEHNR and CDR2 FQNEAQ (reference sequence). Trimming cost V 5 bases and J 9 bases; bases outside gene matches: 7. The DNA for the CDR3 is TGTGCCAGCAGCACCACTAGCGGGAGGGCCGGTGAGCAGTTCTTC. Its translation: CASSTTSGRAGEQFF.

Points on this clone: Other DNA variants within this sample encode the same CDR3. The rearrangement joins TRBV28 to TRBJ1-1; 7 bases line up with TRBD1. CDR1 and CDR2 from the germline V gene are MDHEN and SYDVKM. This CDR3 is 13 amino acids long. The J segment lost 3 bases and the V segment lost 6 bases, leaving 4 bases of the junction unmatched. The CDR3 DNA reads TGTGCCAGCAGCTTTACAGGGGACACTGAAGCTTTCTTT. Its translation: CASSFTGDTEAFF.

The V and J genes are TRBV9 and TRBJ2-1; no clear D. Trimming cost V 4 bases and J 0 bases, with 5 bases left between them. The CDR3 sequence is 13 residues long. Germline V CDR1 and CDR2: SGDLS, YYNGEE. The CDR3 DNA reads as TGTGCCAGCAGCCCCCACTCCTACAATGAGCAGTTCTTC. Its translation: CASSPHSYNEQFF.

The V and J genes are TRBV10-2 and TRBJ1-1, with D tentatively TRBD1 (5 bases). In germline, CDR1 is WSHSY, CDR2 SAAADI. The V gene lost 4 bases and the J gene lost 4 bases, with 16 bases spanning the gap. The CDR3 spans 15 residues. CDR3 region: CASSVILGGSTEAFF. The CDR3 nucleotides are TGCGCCAGCAGTGTGATCCTCGGGGGATCCACTGAAGCTTTCTTT.

The V and J genes are TRBV10-3 and TRBJ2-3; 9 nucleotides align to TRBD2. The ends lost 6 bases at V and 2 bases at J; junction bases unmatched: 6. The length of the CDR3 is 15 residues. Looked up from germline, CDR1 is ENHRY and CDR2 is SYGVKD. The CDR3 here is CAIRALAGPTDTQYF. The DNA of the CDR3 is TGTGCCATCAGGGCCCTAGCGGGGCCCACAGATACGCAGTATTTT.

The V and J genes are TRBV10-2 and TRBJ2-7; D possibly corresponds to TRBD1 (5 bases). The germline CDR1 and CDR2 sequences are WSHSY and SAAADI. V was clipped by 3 bases and J by 4 bases, with 13 bases between them. This CDR3 has 14 residues. CDR3 DNA sequence: TGCGCCAGCAGTGACGCCAGGGTAGAGTACGAGCAGTACTTC. This gives the protein CASSDARVEYEQYF.

The chain links TRBV6-6 to TRBJ2-7; TRBD1 agrees at 9 bases. The CDR3 length is 15 residues. V was pared by 7 bases and J by 1 base, with 8 bases of the junction left unmatched. Germline V gene lookup returns CDR1 MNHNY and CDR2 SVGAGI (reference sequence). Here the CDR3 reads CASIAGTGSSYEQYF. The CDR3, as DNA: TGTGCCAGCATAGCCGGGACAGGGTCTTCCTACGAGCAGTACTTC.

The V gene is TRBV6-5, the J gene TRBJ1-1, with 7 bases fitting TRBD1. V shed 6 bases, J shed 0 bases, and the junction held 7 bases outside the gene matches. The CDR3 has 15 residues. The germline gives CDR1 MNHEY, CDR2 SVGAGI. CDR3 bases: TGTGCCAGCAGGATAAACAGGGGAGTGAACACTGAAGCTTTCTTT. Its protein product is CASRINRGVNTEAFF.

This clone was detected only once. V usage is TRBV5-6 and J usage is TRBJ1-1, with D maybe TRBD1 (5 bases). The germline gives CDR1 SGHDT, CDR2 YYEEEE. The CDR3 length is 14 residues. V lost 5 bases and J lost 3, with 14 bases in between. The CDR3 region has the DNA TGTGCCAGCAGGGCTTGGGGGGGGGACACTGAAGCTTTCTTT. Encoded protein: CASRAWGGDTEAFF.

The rearrangement joins TRBV10-1 to TRBJ1-1; D not resolved. V was shortened by 2 bases and J by 0 bases, with 4 bases between the two germline ends. The CDR3 is made up of 13 amino acids. Germline CDR1 and CDR2: WNHNN and SYGVQD (reference sequence). CDR3 DNA: TGCGCCAGCAGTGAGGGCCTGAACACTGAAGCTTTCTTT. This encodes CASSEGLNTEAFF.

The chain employs TRBV15 and TRBJ2-7; D is perhaps TRBD2 (5 bases). This CDR3 has 14 amino acids. The germline gives CDR1 LNHNV, CDR2 YYDKDF (reference sequence). Trimming pared 3 bases from V and 2 bases from J, leaving 11 bases between. This CDR3 reads CATSRAGGTYEQYF. The CDR3 nucleotides read TGTGCCACCAGCAGGGCTGGAGGTACCTACGAGCAGTACTTC. The whole variable domain, filled in from reference TRBV15 and TRBJ2-7, reads DAMVIQNPRYQVTQFGKPVTLSCSQTLNHNVMYWYQQKSSQAPKLLFHYYDKDFNNEADTPDNFQSRRPNTSFCFLDIRSPGLGDTAMYLCATSRAGGTYEQYFGPGTRLTVT.

This clone was counted a single time. The genes are TRBV7-8 and TRBJ2-2; a possible D gene is TRBD2 (6 bases). V dropped 1 base and J dropped 2 bases, with 8 bases sitting between them. The CDR3 runs 15 residues. CDR1 is SGHVS, CDR2 FQNEAQ, per germline. The CDR3 is CASSLGAGNTGELFF. CDR3 in DNA: TGTGCCAGCAGCTTAGGGGCGGGAAACACCGGGGAGCTGTTTTTT.

J is TRBJ2-5 and V is TRBV4-1; D is ambiguous. This CDR3 has 15 residues. Trimming cost V 0 bases and J 2 bases, with 10 bases left between them. Germline values: CDR1 MGHRA, CDR2 YSYEKL. CDR3 amino acids: CASSQDWLGQETQYF. The DNA of the CDR3 is TGCGCCAGCAGCCAAGATTGGCTAGGTCAAGAGACCCAGTACTTC.

The rearrangement links TRBV5-1 to TRBJ1-5, with D hard to call. The CDR3 sequence is 13 residues long. V was shortened by 4 bases and J by 0 bases, with 5 bases between the two germline ends. Germline CDR1 is SGHRS and CDR2 is YFSETQ. The CDR3 DNA reads TGCGCCAGCAGCCAGAATAGCAATCAGCCCCAGCATTTT. It specifies CASSQNSNQPQHF.

This chain joins TRBV25-1 and TRBJ2-7; D is perhaps TRBD1 (6 bases). Trimming took off 4 bases at V and 0 bases at J, with 13 bases between the two ends. There are 15 residues in the CDR3. CDR1 is MGHDK and CDR2 is SYGVNS in the germline V gene. In DNA form, the CDR3 reads TGTGCCAGCAGTGTCCGGAGACAGGACTCCTACGAGCAGTACTTC. Protein sequence: CASSVRRQDSYEQYF.

The chain is built from TRBV7-2 and TRBJ2-7; 8 nucleotides match TRBD1. The length of the CDR3 is 15 residues. Germline CDR1 and CDR2: SGHTA and FQGNSA. Trimming removed 1 base from V and 3 bases from J; junction bases left unmatched: 5. For the CDR3, the DNA is TGTGCCAGCAGCTTAGGAGGACAGGGTGTCTACGAGCAGTACTTC. It encodes CASSLGGQGVYEQYF.

The chain recombines TRBV19 with TRBJ2-7; 11 nucleotides match TRBD2. After removal of 5 bases from V and 3 bases from J, the junction contained 9 bases not matched to a gene. This CDR3 is 16 amino acids long. Germline assignment: CDR1 LNHDA and CDR2 SQIVND (reference sequence). In DNA, the CDR3 is TGTGCCAGTAGTCCGACTAGCGGGACGACCGTCTACGAGCAGTACTTC. Translating it yields CASSPTSGTTVYEQYF.

This chain links TRBV7-9 with TRBJ1-2, with a possible D match to TRBD1 (6 bases). Looked up from germline, CDR1 is SEHNR and CDR2 is FQNEAQ (reference sequence). This CDR3 comprises 16 residues. Trimming removed 1 base at V and 4 bases at J, with 16 bases between. The CDR3 loop is CASSLEGGGLIYGYTF. CDR3 nucleotide sequence: TGTGCCAGCAGCTTAGAGGGTGGGGGCCTGATCTATGGCTACACCTTC.

This clone occurred a few times. The chain combines TRBV6-5 with TRBJ1-1; no definite D call. The CDR3 length is 14 residues. Per the germline V gene, CDR1 is MNHEY and CDR2 is SVGAGI. Trimming cost V 5 bases and J 2 bases, with 12 bases left between them. The CDR3 protein is CASSPWGGNTEAFF. The CDR3 DNA reads as TGTGCCAGCAGTCCGTGGGGAGGTAACACTGAAGCTTTCTTT.

The V and J genes are TRBV7-6 and TRBJ2-7; TRBD1 aligns across 8 bases. The length of the CDR3 is 16 residues. J gave up 2 bases and V 1 base, and 7 bases lay outside the gene matches. Per germline, CDR1 SGHVS and CDR2 FNYEAQ. CDR3 nucleotides: TGTGCCAGCAGCTTAGATGTTCAGGGGGCCGCCTACGAGCAGTACTTC. Amino acids: CASSLDVQGAAYEQYF. Filled out from reference TRBV7-6 and TRBJ2-7, the complete variable domain reads GAGVSQSPRYKVTKRGQDVALRCDPISGHVSLYWYRQALGQGPEFLTYFNYEAQQDKSGLPNDRFSAERPEGSISTLTIQRTEQRDSAMYRCASSLDVQGAAYEQYFGPGTRLTVT.

The chain is built from TRBV6-6 and TRBJ2-5, with a tentative D call TRBD2 (5 bases). In germline, CDR1 is MNHNY, CDR2 SVGAGI (reference sequence). The CDR3 is 11 amino acids. Trimming left V 9 bases short and J 5 bases short, with 10 bases between. The CDR3 DNA reads TGTGCCAGTGGCGGGTGGGAGACCCAGTACTTC. Translation gives CASGGWETQYF.

This clone showed up just once. The chain links TRBV6-1 to TRBJ1-1, with D hard to call. Germline loops: CDR1 MNHNS, CDR2 SASEGT. The V gene lost 3 bases and the J gene lost 0 bases, with 11 bases spanning the gap. The CDR3 length is 15 residues. In DNA form, the CDR3 reads TGTGCCAGCAGTGATCAGGACTGGATGAACACTGAAGCTTTCTTT. The encoded protein is CASSDQDWMNTEAFF.